These 3 T cell receptor beta chains were sequenced from one sample in a study of blood T cell repertoires in COVID-19 (dated by TCRdb to the early 2020s). The library was made by the immunoSEQ multiplex PCR assay. In its TCRdb copy, this immuneACCESS table keeps in-frame sequences only and misses some clones. Where compared with another copy, unresolved V genes explain less than half of these, and the others have no known cause. This sample comprises tens of thousands of clones, 85% of them detected only once. Jointly, the top ten make up 3.5% to 4% of the sample. The sample was peripheral blood. These receptors originate from a man aged 60 to 75 with acute or convalescent COVID-19.

The chain has TRBV24-1 and TRBJ2-2, with 8 positions matching TRBD2. Germline V gene lookup returns CDR1 KGHDR and CDR2 SFDVKD. With 1 base clipped from V and 5 bases from J, the junction kept 5 bases outside the gene matches. The CDR3 length is 16 residues. CDR3 amino acids: CATSDFRLARTGELFF. DNA of the CDR3: TGTGCCACCAGTGATTTCCGACTAGCGCGTACCGGGGAGCTGTTTTTT.

This clone appeared a single time. The chain uses TRBV6-5 and TRBJ2-2; TRBD1 matches at 9 bases. After removal of 6 bases from V and 8 bases from J, the junction contained 7 bases not matched to a gene. This CDR3 region has 14 residues. The V gene's germline CDR1 is MNHEY and CDR2 SVGAGI. The CDR3 DNA is TGTGCCAGCAGGAGCACAGGGGGCGCAGGGGAGCTGTTTTTT. Its translation: CASRSTGGAGELFF.

The V gene is TRBV27, the J gene TRBJ2-7, with a weak D call TRBD1 (6 bases). Deletions cut 2 bases from V and 11 bases from J, with 13 bases between. Germline V CDR1 and CDR2: MNHEY, SMNVEV (reference sequence). The CDR3 totals 12 residues. The CDR3 protein is CASSLLSGTKYF. The CDR3 DNA sequence: TGTGCCAGCAGTTTACTTTCCGGGACAAAGTACTTC.